A selection of T cell receptor beta chains follows, all from one sample in a study of cytomegalovirus exposure and HLA in healthy donors. The assay was immunoSEQ multiplex PCR, and TCRdb's table has in-frame clones only and misses some. The data show 150,000 or so clones, approximately 84% seen once. The sample was PBMCs. The receptors stem from a man under 40 in good health and CMV-seropositive. Each CDR3 is given with its conserved first and last residue. Fields, in order: CDR3 protein, CDR3 DNA, J gene, D gene, V gene, clone size. D genes are given only for firm matches. Size is omitted from some rows. Given values are once, few, many or a class for expanded clones.

CDR3aa: CAISPGQGEETQYF
CDR3nt: TGTGCCATCAGTCCGGGACAGGGGGAAGAGACCCAGTACTTC
j_gene: TRBJ2-5
d_gene: TRBD1
v_gene: TRBV10-3
abundance: once

CDR3aa: CASSRGGEGYNEQFF
CDR3nt: TGTGCCAGCAGCCGTGGGGGGGAGGGGTACAATGAGCAGTTCTTC
j_gene: TRBJ2-1
d_gene: TRBD2
v_gene: TRBV9
abundance: -

CDR3aa: CASSTPGLARQETQYF
CDR3nt: TGTGCCAGTAGTACCCCGGGACTAGCGCGACAAGAGACCCAGTACTTC
j_gene: TRBJ2-5
d_gene: TRBD2
v_gene: TRBV19
abundance: -

CDR3aa: CASSPPGQGAGTQYF
CDR3nt: TGTGCCAGCAGCCCTCCGGGACAGGGGGCGGGTACGCAGTATTTT
j_gene: TRBJ2-3
d_gene: TRBD1
v_gene: TRBV11-3
abundance: -

CDR3aa: CASSLGASPYNEQFF
CDR3nt: TGTGCCAGCAGCCTGGGGGCTAGCCCTTACAATGAGCAGTTCTTC
j_gene: TRBJ2-1
d_gene: -
v_gene: TRBV5-4
abundance: -

CDR3aa: CASSPPRGYGYTF
CDR3nt: TGTGCCAGCAGCCCTCCCAGGGGTTATGGCTACACCTTC
j_gene: TRBJ1-2
d_gene: -
v_gene: TRBV7-8
abundance: -

CDR3aa: CAISDSGADNSPLHF
CDR3nt: TGTGCCATCAGTGACAGCGGGGCAGATAATTCACCCCTCCACTTT
j_gene: TRBJ1-6
d_gene: -
v_gene: TRBV10-3
abundance: -

CDR3aa: CASSLPGQGDYTF
CDR3nt: TGTGCCAGCAGCTTACCTGGACAGGGTGACTACACCTTC
j_gene: TRBJ1-2
d_gene: TRBD1
v_gene: TRBV11-2
abundance: -

CDR3aa: CASSLTPSSYEQYF
CDR3nt: TGTGCCAGCAGTTTAACCCCGAGCTCCTACGAGCAGTACTTC
j_gene: TRBJ2-7
d_gene: -
v_gene: TRBV28
abundance: -

CDR3aa: CASSSIAGSSYNEQFF
CDR3nt: TGTGCCAGCAGCTCAATAGCGGGGAGCTCCTACAATGAGCAGTTCTTC
j_gene: TRBJ2-1
d_gene: TRBD2
v_gene: TRBV7-9
abundance: -

CDR3aa: CASSPGTTGTGETQYF
CDR3nt: TGTGCCAGCAGCCCCGGAACCACAGGGACAGGAGAGACCCAGTACTTC
j_gene: TRBJ2-5
d_gene: TRBD1
v_gene: TRBV7-3
abundance: -

CDR3aa: CSATNNQPQHF
CDR3nt: TGCAGTGCTACCAACAATCAGCCCCAGCATTTT
j_gene: TRBJ1-5
d_gene: -
v_gene: TRBV20-1
abundance: once

CDR3aa: CASSARGVWDEKLFF
CDR3nt: TGTGCCAGCAGTGCCAGGGGGGTCTGGGATGAAAAACTGTTTTTT
j_gene: TRBJ1-4
d_gene: TRBD1
v_gene: TRBV2
abundance: -

CDR3aa: CASSLTRNEQYF
CDR3nt: TGCGCCAGCAGCTTGACGCGGAACGAGCAGTACTTC
j_gene: TRBJ2-7
d_gene: -
v_gene: TRBV5-1
abundance: -

CDR3aa: CSSSQRTRVSYNEQFF
CDR3nt: TGTTCCAGCAGCCAAAGGACTAGGGTATCCTACAATGAGCAGTTCTTC
j_gene: TRBJ2-1
d_gene: TRBD2
v_gene: TRBV7-9
abundance: -

CDR3aa: CASSRAGYEQFF
CDR3nt: TGTGCCAGCAGTCGAGCGGGGTATGAGCAGTTCTTC
j_gene: TRBJ2-1
d_gene: TRBD2
v_gene: TRBV27
abundance: -

CDR3aa: CASSLVVTENQETQYF
CDR3nt: TGTGCCAGCAGCTTAGTGGTGACGGAGAACCAAGAGACCCAGTACTTC
j_gene: TRBJ2-5
d_gene: -
v_gene: TRBV7-2
abundance: -

CDR3aa: CAGCIGTADSGNTIYF
CDR3nt: TGTGCCGGATGCATTGGGACAGCTGACTCTGGAAACACCATATATTTT
j_gene: TRBJ1-3
d_gene: TRBD1
v_gene: TRBV30
abundance: -

CDR3aa: CASSLRVYEQYF
CDR3nt: TGTGCCAGCAGCTTGCGGGTCTACGAGCAGTACTTC
j_gene: TRBJ2-7
d_gene: -
v_gene: TRBV5-6
abundance: few

CDR3aa: CASSLGGLRETQYF
CDR3nt: TGTGCCAGCAGTTTAGGGGGACTAAGAGAGACCCAGTACTTC
j_gene: TRBJ2-5
d_gene: TRBD2
v_gene: TRBV28
abundance: -

CDR3aa: CASNPWAVAAYNEQFF
CDR3nt: TGTGCCAGCAACCCCTGGGCAGTAGCGGCCTACAATGAGCAGTTCTTC
j_gene: TRBJ2-1
d_gene: -
v_gene: TRBV9
abundance: -

CDR3aa: CASRPFGDSTDTQYF
CDR3nt: TGTGCCAGTAGACCCTTTGGAGATAGCACAGATACGCAGTATTTT
j_gene: TRBJ2-3
d_gene: -
v_gene: TRBV19
abundance: once

CDR3aa: CASSLPGVGADTQYF
CDR3nt: TGTGCCAGCAGTTTGCCAGGGGTGGGGGCAGATACGCAGTATTTT
j_gene: TRBJ2-3
d_gene: -
v_gene: TRBV28
abundance: -

CDR3aa: CASSSRGGGFSGNTIYF
CDR3nt: TGTGCCAGCAGTTCCCGCGGAGGGGGCTTCTCTGGAAACACCATATATTTT
j_gene: TRBJ1-3
d_gene: TRBD1
v_gene: TRBV7-2
abundance: -

CDR3aa: CATCRGVTNTGELFF
CDR3nt: TGTGCCACTTGCCGGGGGGTTACGAACACCGGGGAGCTGTTTTTT
j_gene: TRBJ2-2
d_gene: TRBD2
v_gene: TRBV19
abundance: -

CDR3aa: CASSLSHLNSPLHF
CDR3nt: TGTGCCAGCAGTTTAAGCCACCTTAATTCACCCCTCCACTTT
j_gene: TRBJ1-6
d_gene: -
v_gene: TRBV28
abundance: -

CDR3aa: CASSYTRRIIEAFF
CDR3nt: TGTGCCAGCAGTTACACCCGGCGGATAATTGAAGCTTTCTTT
j_gene: TRBJ1-1
d_gene: -
v_gene: TRBV6-5
abundance: -

CDR3aa: CATSRDQQQGRGYGYTF
CDR3nt: TGTGCCACCAGCAGAGATCAGCAACAGGGCCGAGGGTATGGCTACACCTTC
j_gene: TRBJ1-2
d_gene: -
v_gene: TRBV15
abundance: -

CDR3aa: CASSYSGRDTTDTQYF
CDR3nt: TGCGCCAGCAGCTATAGCGGGAGGGATACCACAGATACGCAGTATTTT
j_gene: TRBJ2-3
d_gene: TRBD2
v_gene: TRBV5-1
abundance: -

CDR3aa: CASSSLSEGNTGELFF
CDR3nt: TGTGCCAGCAGTTCATTAAGCGAGGGGAACACCGGGGAGCTGTTTTTT
j_gene: TRBJ2-2
d_gene: -
v_gene: TRBV6-5
abundance: -

CDR3aa: CASSLVRGSTDTQYF
CDR3nt: TGTGCCAGCAGCTTGGTCAGGGGCAGCACAGATACGCAGTATTTT
j_gene: TRBJ2-3
d_gene: -
v_gene: TRBV5-6
abundance: once

CDR3aa: CASSPDRARGSPPHF
CDR3nt: TGTGCCAGCAGTCCCGACAGGGCGAGGGGTTCACCCCCCCACTTT
j_gene: TRBJ1-6
d_gene: TRBD1
v_gene: TRBV6-5
abundance: -

CDR3aa: CSSSPGGSTEQYF
CDR3nt: TGTTCCAGCAGCCCGGGGGGTAGTACGGAGCAGTACTTC
j_gene: TRBJ2-7
d_gene: TRBD2
v_gene: TRBV7-9
abundance: -

CDR3aa: CASSGGETQYF
CDR3nt: TGCGCCAGCAGTGGAGGGGAGACCCAGTACTTC
j_gene: TRBJ2-5
d_gene: -
v_gene: TRBV10-2
abundance: -

CDR3aa: CASSPGTWGETQYF
CDR3nt: TGTGCCAGCAGCCCTGGGACTTGGGGAGAGACCCAGTACTTC
j_gene: TRBJ2-5
d_gene: -
v_gene: TRBV9
abundance: -

CDR3aa: CASSVAEGNTGELFF
CDR3nt: TGTGCCAGCAGCGTAGCTGAGGGGAACACCGGGGAGCTGTTTTTT
j_gene: TRBJ2-2
d_gene: -
v_gene: TRBV9
abundance: -

CDR3aa: CASSGQIYEQYF
CDR3nt: TGTGCCAGCAGTGGACAAATTTACGAGCAGTACTTC
j_gene: TRBJ2-7
d_gene: -
v_gene: TRBV2
abundance: -

CDR3aa: CSVVGQGLNTEAFF
CDR3nt: TGCAGCGTTGTAGGACAGGGGTTGAACACTGAAGCTTTCTTT
j_gene: TRBJ1-1
d_gene: TRBD1
v_gene: TRBV29-1
abundance: -

CDR3aa: CASRNREFTDTQYF
CDR3nt: TGTGCCAGCAGGAACCGGGAGTTCACAGATACGCAGTATTTT
j_gene: TRBJ2-3
d_gene: -
v_gene: TRBV5-8
abundance: -

CDR3aa: CASKGGDTQYF
CDR3nt: TGTGCCAGCAAAGGAGGGGATACGCAGTATTTT
j_gene: TRBJ2-3
d_gene: -
v_gene: TRBV28
abundance: -

CDR3aa: CASRIQGSHHYGYTF
CDR3nt: TGTGCCAGCAGGATCCAGGGGTCGCATCACTATGGCTACACCTTC
j_gene: TRBJ1-2
d_gene: -
v_gene: TRBV5-6
abundance: -

CDR3aa: CASSSRGNYGYTF
CDR3nt: TGTGCCAGCAGCTCCAGGGGTAACTATGGCTACACCTTC
j_gene: TRBJ1-2
d_gene: -
v_gene: TRBV28
abundance: -

CDR3aa: CASSGPGQGWDEQYF
CDR3nt: TGTGCCAGCTCAGGTCCCGGACAGGGGTGGGACGAGCAGTACTTC
j_gene: TRBJ2-7
d_gene: TRBD1
v_gene: TRBV18
abundance: -

CDR3aa: CASSDQGRYEQYF
CDR3nt: TGTGCCAGCAGTGACCAGGGGCGTTACGAGCAGTACTTC
j_gene: TRBJ2-7
d_gene: -
v_gene: TRBV2
abundance: -

CDR3aa: CASSDLQGGGQFF
CDR3nt: TGTGCCAGCAGTGATCTACAGGGGGGCGGGCAGTTCTTC
j_gene: TRBJ2-1
d_gene: TRBD1
v_gene: TRBV6-1
abundance: -

CDR3aa: CASSLIRNVYNEQFF
CDR3nt: TGTGCCAGCAGTTTGATCAGAAATGTTTACAATGAGCAGTTCTTC
j_gene: TRBJ2-1
d_gene: -
v_gene: TRBV28
abundance: -

CDR3aa: CASSGQYVTANTGELFF
CDR3nt: TGTGCCAGCAGTGGACAGTACGTCACAGCGAACACCGGGGAGCTGTTTTTT
j_gene: TRBJ2-2
d_gene: -
v_gene: TRBV28
abundance: -

CDR3aa: CASSVGLAGGYEQFF
CDR3nt: TGTGCCAGCAGCGTCGGACTAGCGGGAGGCTATGAGCAGTTCTTC
j_gene: TRBJ2-1
d_gene: TRBD2
v_gene: TRBV9
abundance: once

CDR3aa: CASSVTGTYNEQFF
CDR3nt: TGTGCCAGCAGCGTTACCGGGACCTACAATGAGCAGTTCTTC
j_gene: TRBJ2-1
d_gene: -
v_gene: TRBV5-6
abundance: -

CDR3aa: CATTWTGGGQPQHF
CDR3nt: TGTGCCACCACGTGGACGGGCGGGGGTCAGCCCCAGCATTTT
j_gene: TRBJ1-5
d_gene: -
v_gene: TRBV6-6
abundance: -

CDR3aa: CASSENRDRNYNEQFF
CDR3nt: TGTGCCAGCAGTGAAAACCGGGACAGGAACTACAATGAGCAGTTCTTC
j_gene: TRBJ2-1
d_gene: TRBD1
v_gene: TRBV6-1
abundance: -

CDR3aa: CASSPRTEGNQPQHF
CDR3nt: TGTGCCAGCAGCCCAAGAACGGAGGGCAATCAGCCCCAGCATTTT
j_gene: TRBJ1-5
d_gene: -
v_gene: TRBV6-5
abundance: few

CDR3aa: CASSLGFRGSEKLFF
CDR3nt: TGTGCCAGCAGCTTAGGATTTCGGGGTTCCGAAAAACTGTTTTTT
j_gene: TRBJ1-4
d_gene: -
v_gene: TRBV7-8
abundance: -

CDR3aa: CASSSVGTRETQYF
CDR3nt: TGTGCCAGCAGTTCCGTCGGGACTCGAGAGACCCAGTACTTC
j_gene: TRBJ2-5
d_gene: -
v_gene: TRBV6-5
abundance: -

CDR3aa: CASSPWDTLGRDTQYF
CDR3nt: TGTGCCAGCAGCCCGTGGGACACCCTAGGGCGAGATACGCAGTATTTT
j_gene: TRBJ2-3
d_gene: -
v_gene: TRBV7-2
abundance: -